This T cell receptor beta chain was identified during a study of T cells after yellow fever vaccination. This clonotype has at least ten counts. Its target is not known. They built TCR cDNA with 5'RACE template switching, a step that put in a universal primer site and UMIs. TCRdb processed the 5' RACE reads anew with MiXCR; each CDR3 protein has one entry. The repertoire holds some 30,000 distinct CDR3 sequences, with around 4.3% as singletons. V was pared by 6 bases and J by 0 bases, with 9 bases between. The germline V gene has CDR1 MDHEN and CDR2 SYDVKM. The CDR3 length is 15 residues. Study results and caveats: Booster sampling recovered most clones from primary vaccination (around 96% CD4, 88% CD8). The study found a weaker secondary response that peaked faster, day 5 versus 15. Contaminants from the bulk population, in the form of abundant clonotypes, could be found in FACS-sorted repertoires.

The chain carries TRBV28 and TRBJ2-6; the D gene is possibly TRBD1 (5 bases). This clonotype was sampled from a man in his thirties or forties who received the YFV17D yellow fever vaccine. The material was CD8+ T cells sorted from PBMCs, obtained 5 days after the yellow fever booster vaccination. CDR3 sequence (DNA): TGTGCCAGCAGCCAGACAGACTCTGGGGCCAACGTCCTGACTTTC. It codes for CASSQTDSGANVLTF.